This T cell receptor beta chain was found in a study of CD8 T cells in Susac syndrome. This CDR3 has 12 residues. The V and J ends lost 3 bases and 6 bases respectively, with 8 bases between them. Per germline, CDR1 SGHAT and CDR2 FQNNGV. Controls were drawn from healthy donors and were matched for age and sex. RNA was extracted with the RNeasy kit, and a quantity of roughly 0.45 to 1 ug was reverse transcribed using random hexamers. TCRdb ran MiXCR on the immunoSEQ multiplex PCR reads and lists one entry per CDR3 protein. The top ten clones hold 0.1% of a sample with about 190,000 distinct CDR3 sequences, 90% to 95% of them seen once.

Sequenced: CD4+ T cells from PBMCs. V usage is TRBV11-2 and J usage is TRBJ1-1; D is ambiguous. The TCR sequence derives from a human donor in good health. The CDR3 here is CASSLGRAEAFF. The CDR3 bases are TGTGCCAGCAGCTTGGGAAGGGCTGAAGCTTTCTTT.